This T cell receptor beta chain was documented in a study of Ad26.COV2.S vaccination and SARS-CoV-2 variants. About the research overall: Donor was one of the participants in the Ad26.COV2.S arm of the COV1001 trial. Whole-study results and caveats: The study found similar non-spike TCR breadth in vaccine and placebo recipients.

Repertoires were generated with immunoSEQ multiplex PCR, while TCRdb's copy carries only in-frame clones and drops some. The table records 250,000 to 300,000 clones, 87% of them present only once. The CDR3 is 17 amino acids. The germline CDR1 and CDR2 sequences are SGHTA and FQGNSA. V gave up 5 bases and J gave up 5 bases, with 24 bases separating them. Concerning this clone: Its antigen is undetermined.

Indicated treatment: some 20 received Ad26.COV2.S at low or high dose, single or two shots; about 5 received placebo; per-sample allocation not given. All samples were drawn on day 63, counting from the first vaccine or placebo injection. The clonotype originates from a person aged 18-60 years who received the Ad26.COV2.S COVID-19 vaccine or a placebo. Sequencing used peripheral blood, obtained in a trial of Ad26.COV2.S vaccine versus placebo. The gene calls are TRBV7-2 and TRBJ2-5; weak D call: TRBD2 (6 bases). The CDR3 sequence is CASSPTWTTFWRETQYF. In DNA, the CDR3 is TGTGCCAGCAGCCCCACTTGGACTACTTTTTGGAGGGAGACCCAGTACTTC.